The sequence of this T cell receptor beta chain was determined in a study of cytomegalovirus exposure and HLA in healthy donors. Regarding the study as a whole: Across donors, most TCRs were seen rarely, yet some public ones were widespread.

Trimming took off 0 bases at V and 3 bases at J, with 13 bases between the two ends. The CDR3 length is 16 residues. Germline CDR1 and CDR2: SGHTA and FQGNSA. To note about this clone: What it recognizes is unknown.

Both 60 Vbeta primers and 13 Jbeta primers went into the PCR. In the authors' methods: Roughly 10 million shared chains were among roughly 81 million unique TCR beta chains counted in a later analysis. The assay was immunoSEQ multiplex PCR, and TCRdb's table has in-frame clones only and misses some. V and J calls and clone size are copied from that table; D and trimming were computed from the DNA. The sample has about 77,000 clones, about 73% seen once. Input material: PBMCs. The chain links TRBV7-2 to TRBJ2-3; a possible D gene is TRBD1 (7 bases). The source is a man in his forties in good health and CMV-seronegative. CDR3 amino acids: CASSLAGRGVTDTQYF. CDR3 nucleotide sequence: TGTGCCAGCAGCTTAGCGGGCAGGGGGGTAACAGATACGCAGTATTTT. The full variable domain, its missing parts supplied by reference TRBV7-2 and TRBJ2-3, is GAGVSQSPSNKVTEKGKDVELRCDPISGHTALYWYRQSLGQGLEFLIYFQGNSAPDKSGLPSDRFSAERTGGSVSTLTIQRTQQEDSAVYLCASSLAGRGVTDTQYFGPGTRLTVL.